The 26 T cell receptor beta chains given below trace back to one sample, sequenced in a study of blood T cell repertoires in COVID-19. TCRdb keeps only in-frame clones here, not all; method: immunoSEQ multiplex PCR. The sample holds about half a million clones; 88% are singletons and the top ten take around 8%. Sequenced: PBMCs or T cells enriched from blood (not recorded which). Every receptor here comes from a woman aged 60-75 years who had recovered from COVID-19.

The chain links TRBV18 to TRBJ1-3; no firm D call. Trimming removed 2 bases at V and 0 bases at J, with 11 bases between. The CDR3 spans 16 residues. The germline V gene has CDR1 KGHSH and CDR2 LQKENI. CDR3 amino acids: CASSPSYGSSGNTIYF. CDR3 nucleotides: TGTGCCAGCTCACCATCCTACGGGAGCTCTGGAAACACCATATATTTT.

The V and J genes are TRBV6-5 and TRBJ2-7; tentatively, D is TRBD1 (5 bases). CDR1 is MNHEY and CDR2 is SVGAGI in the germline V gene. CDR3 size: 13 residues. Trimming removed 8 bases at V and 2 bases at J, with 13 bases between. CDR3 coding DNA: TGTGCCAGCGGAACAGGCCCTCCCTACGAGCAGTACGTC. Protein sequence: CASGTGPPYEQYV.

This chain connects TRBV5-5 to TRBJ2-3; D gene uncertain. Germline-derived CDR1 and CDR2 are SGHKS and YYEKEE (reference sequence). V was pared by 0 bases and J by 2 bases, with 7 bases between. The CDR3 consists of 14 residues. In nucleotides, the CDR3 is TGTGCCAGCAGCTTGGCTAGGTACACAGATACGCAGTATTTT. Translating gives CASSLARYTDTQYF.

The chain joins TRBV5-1 to TRBJ2-3, with D tentatively TRBD2 (7 bases). The CDR3 contains 15 residues. From germline, CDR1 is SGHRS and CDR2 YFSETQ. Trimming removed 3 bases at V and 4 bases at J, with 15 bases between. The CDR3 loop is CASSSLRGAPDTQYF. Here the CDR3 DNA reads TGCGCCAGCAGCTCCCTCCGGGGGGCCCCAGATACGCAGTATTTT.

The CDR3 DNA sequence: TGCGCCAGCAGTAAAACAGGGCAGTCTGGGGCCGGGGAGCTGTTTTTT. It translates to CASSKTGQSGAGELFF. The chain carries TRBV4-1 and TRBJ2-2; a weak D match, TRBD1 (6 bases). Between the trimmed V and J ends, which lost 6 bases and 6 bases, there was a span of 20 bases. There are 16 residues in the CDR3. Germline V gives CDR1 MGHRA, CDR2 YSYEKL.

Details on this clone: Other DNA sequences in this sample translate to the same CDR3. The V call is TRBV5-1, the J call TRBJ2-1; TRBD1 matches at 11 bases. From germline, CDR1 is SGHRS and CDR2 YFSETQ. The V gene end was trimmed by 3 bases and the J gene end by 4 bases; junction bases not matched to a gene: 3. The length of the CDR3 is 15 residues. The CDR3 DNA is TGCGCCAGCAGCTCGGGGACAGGGGGTTACAATGAGCAGTTCTTC. This codes for CASSSGTGGYNEQFF.

Concerning this clone: Other DNA sequences in the sample encode the same CDR3. The rearrangement uses TRBV6-5 and TRBJ1-2; 7 bases match TRBD1. This CDR3 has 13 residues. V shed 5 bases and J 5 bases; nucleotides not matched to a gene: 5. CDR1 and CDR2 (germline): MNHEY, SVGAGI. The DNA for the CDR3 is TGTGCCAGCAGTCTACAGGGGATATATGGCTACACCTTC. Translated, it gives CASSLQGIYGYTF.

The rearrangement links TRBV9 to TRBJ2-5; 10 bases are a match to TRBD2. Losses at the gene ends were 2 bases for V and 1 base for J; bases not matched to a gene: 2. The length of the CDR3 is 15 residues. Germline CDR1 SGDLS, CDR2 YYNGEE. CDR3 protein: CASSVSGGPQETQYF. Here the CDR3 DNA reads TGTGCCAGCAGCGTTAGCGGGGGGCCCCAAGAGACCCAGTACTTC.

The rearrangement uses TRBV5-1 and TRBJ2-7; 10 bases fit TRBD1. CDR1 and CDR2 (germline): SGHRS, YFSETQ. The CDR3 totals 15 residues. Germline trimming cut 4 bases from V and 7 bases from J; bases unmatched to any gene: 11. The CDR3 nucleotides read TGCGCCAGCAGCCACACTGCCGGACAGGGGGGAGAGCAGTACTTC. Protein sequence: CASSHTAGQGGEQYF.

The chain recombines TRBV27 with TRBJ1-2; no reliable D call. The CDR3 runs 15 residues. Per germline, CDR1 MNHEY and CDR2 SMNVEV (reference sequence). Deletions cut 5 bases from V and 3 bases from J, with 16 bases between. The CDR3 sequence: CASSDSIHSYYGYTF. CDR3 sequence (DNA): TGTGCCAGCAGTGATTCAATTCACAGTTACTATGGCTACACCTTC.

The J gene is TRBJ1-3, the V gene TRBV21-1; the table's D call, TRBD1, has no DNA check behind it. TRBV21-1 is assigned pseudogene status. The CDR3 sequence is 19 residues long. The CDR3 DNA reads as TGTGCCAGCAGCAAAGATAGGCAGCGGGACAGGGAGTCTGGAAACACCATATATTTT. Amino acids: CASSKDRQRDRESGNTIYF.

The sample holds one count of this clone. V and J are TRBV18 and TRBJ1-2; TRBD1 agrees at 8 bases. This CDR3 contains 13 residues. CDR1 and CDR2 from the germline V gene are KGHSH and LQKENI. Germline trimming cut 6 bases from V and 8 bases from J; bases unmatched to any gene: 8. DNA of the CDR3: TGTGCCAGCTCGCCGGACAGGGTAGGAGGCTACACCTTC. The encoded protein is CASSPDRVGGYTF.

This clone was counted between two and nine times. V usage is TRBV19 and J usage is TRBJ1-3, with D possibly being TRBD1 (6 bases). The germline V gene encodes CDR1 LNHDA and CDR2 SQIVND (reference sequence). This CDR3 is 15 amino acids long. V lost 2 bases, J lost 0 bases, and 8 bases lay in between. The CDR3 here is CASSITGSSGNTIYF. The CDR3 nucleotides read TGTGCCAGTAGTATAACAGGGAGCTCTGGAAACACCATATATTTT.

The V call is TRBV9, the J call TRBJ2-4, with 9 bases fitting TRBD1. The J segment lost 3 bases and the V segment lost 1 base, leaving 5 bases of the junction unmatched. Germline V gives CDR1 SGDLS, CDR2 YYNGEE. This CDR3 contains 16 residues. The DNA of the CDR3 is TGTGCCAGCAGCGTAAACAGGGGGCTCGGCAAAAACATTCAGTACTTC. This codes for CASSVNRGLGKNIQYF. Supplemented by reference TRBV9 and TRBJ2-4, the full variable domain reads DSGVTQTPKHLITATGQRVTLRCSPRSGDLSVYWYQQSLDQGLQFLIQYYNGEERAKGNILERFSAQQFPDLHSELNLSSLELGDSALYFCASSVNRGLGKNIQYFGAGTRLSVL.

V is TRBV3-1 (or the pseudogene TRBV3-2) and J is TRBJ2-3; 7 nucleotides agree with TRBD2. This CDR3 contains 15 residues. Germline V CDR1 and CDR2: LGHDT, YNNKEL (reference sequence). The V and J ends lost 0 bases and 5 bases, in that order; junction bases with no gene match: 5. The CDR3 loop reads CASSQDLGGEDTQYF. The DNA of the CDR3 is TGTGCCAGCAGCCAAGACCTGGGGGGGGAAGATACGCAGTATTTT.

This clone is a singleton in its sample. This chain joins TRBV6-5 and TRBJ1-2; 9 bases fit TRBD1. Germline CDR1 reads MNHEY; CDR2 reads SVGAGI. This CDR3 has 15 residues. The ends lost 0 bases at V and 4 bases at J; junction bases unmatched: 3. CDR3 DNA: TGTGCCAGCAGTTACTCCGGACAGGGGAGCTATGGCTACACCTTC. Residues: CASSYSGQGSYGYTF.

This clone was counted once. This chain joins TRBV6-5 and TRBJ2-7; TRBD1 agrees at 7 bases. The germline gives CDR1 MNHEY, CDR2 SVGAGI. V was pared by 1 base and J by 0 bases, with 3 bases of the junction left unmatched. The CDR3 has 15 amino acids. Here the CDR3 DNA reads TGTGCCAGCAGTTACTGGACAGGCGACTCCTACGAGCAGTACTTC. It is translated as CASSYWTGDSYEQYF.

With respect to this clone: Other DNA sequences in the sample encode the same CDR3. The V gene is TRBV24-1, the J gene TRBJ1-2; D gene uncertain. V lost 4 bases and J lost 4, with 9 bases in between. CDR1 and CDR2 from the germline V gene are KGHDR and SFDVKD. The CDR3 spans 13 residues. The CDR3 bases are TGTGCCACCAGTGACCCGACAAGCTATGGCTACACCTTC. Protein: CATSDPTSYGYTF.

This clone showed up just a few times. The rearrangement joins TRBV7-6 to TRBJ1-5; D is perhaps TRBD1 (6 bases). Trimming left V 2 bases short and J 3 bases short, with 11 bases between. This CDR3 region has 15 residues. Germline loops: CDR1 SGHVS, CDR2 FNYEAQ. This chain's CDR3 is CASSLIAGDNQPQHF. CDR3 nucleotide sequence: TGTGCCAGCAGCTTAATCGCAGGGGACAATCAGCCCCAGCATTTT.

The chain has TRBV9 and TRBJ2-2; D perhaps matches TRBD1 (5 bases). The CDR3 totals 16 residues. Trimming cost V 4 bases and J 3 bases, with 16 bases left between them. The germline V gene has CDR1 SGDLS and CDR2 YYNGEE. The chain's CDR3 is CASSRQNLWDTGELFF. In DNA form, the CDR3 reads TGTGCCAGCAGCCGACAGAACCTTTGGGACACCGGGGAGCTGTTTTTT.

The chain combines TRBV15 with TRBJ2-7; D unclear. Germline CDR1 and CDR2: LNHNV and YYDKDF (reference sequence). Trimming stripped 8 bases from V and 0 bases from J, with 11 bases between. This CDR3 has 13 amino acids. The CDR3: CATAAVPSYEQYF. The CDR3 DNA sequence: TGTGCCACCGCGGCAGTTCCCTCCTACGAGCAGTACTTC.

This chain uses TRBV3-1 (or the pseudogene TRBV3-2) with TRBJ2-3, with D maybe TRBD1 (5 bases). The length of the CDR3 is 15 residues. Between the trimmed V and J ends, which lost 3 bases and 2 bases, there was a span of 12 bases. Per the germline V gene, CDR1 is LGHDT and CDR2 is YNNKEL (reference sequence). This chain's CDR3 is CASSHRAGPTDTQYF. Written as DNA, the CDR3 is TGTGCCAGCAGCCACAGGGCAGGGCCCACAGATACGCAGTATTTT.

For the CDR3, the DNA is TGTGCCAGCAAAGAGGGGGGGACTAATGAAAAACTGTTTTTT. Translation gives CASKEGGTNEKLFF. This sequence joins TRBV6-5 and TRBJ1-4, with D perhaps matching TRBD1 (6 bases). Germline-derived CDR1 and CDR2 are MNHEY and SVGAGI. The V and J ends lost 7 bases and 2 bases respectively, with 11 bases between them. The length of the CDR3 is 14 residues.

The V gene is TRBV2, the J gene TRBJ1-5, with 7 positions matching TRBD1. The germline CDR1 and CDR2 sequences are SNHLY and FYNNEI. This CDR3 is built from 13 residues. With 7 bases clipped from V and 7 bases from J, the junction kept 7 bases outside the gene matches. The CDR3 loop reads CASTRGPDQPQHF. For the CDR3, the DNA is TGTGCCAGCACGAGGGGGCCGGACCAGCCCCAGCATTTT.

This clone was counted a single time. The chain employs TRBV10-2 and TRBJ1-4; maybe TRBD1 (5 bases). Germline-derived CDR1 and CDR2 are WSHSY and SAAADI. V lost 6 bases and J lost 3, with 11 bases in between. The CDR3 consists of 14 residues. The DNA of the CDR3 is TGCGCCAGCAGGCCTGACAGAGCTAATGAAAAACTGTTTTTT. Translating it yields CASRPDRANEKLFF.

This clone was counted a single time. The chain combines TRBV6-6 with TRBJ1-2; the D gene is possibly TRBD1 (6 bases). Trimming removed 3 bases at V and 7 bases at J, with 12 bases between. Germline CDR1 and CDR2: MNHNY and SVGAGI (reference sequence). The CDR3 is 13 residues long. CDR3 region: CASSYLEGVGYTF. The CDR3 DNA follows: TGTGCCAGCAGTTATTTAGAGGGGGTTGGCTACACCTTC.